The 12 T cell receptor beta chains in this list originate from one sample, sequenced in a study of cytomegalovirus exposure and HLA in healthy donors. Primers included in the PCR were 60 Vbeta and 13 Jbeta primers. Repertoires were generated with immunoSEQ multiplex PCR, while TCRdb's copy carries only in-frame clones and drops some. The repertoire holds roughly 190,000 clones, around 73% seen once, with roughly 2.1% in the top ten. Specimen: PBMCs. Every receptor here comes from a woman in her twenties or thirties in good health and CMV-seropositive.

This chain joins TRBV2 and TRBJ2-7, with TRBD2 matching over 10 bases. Germline assignment: CDR1 SNHLY and CDR2 FYNNEI. V shed 6 bases, J shed 5 bases, and the junction held 7 bases outside the gene matches. This CDR3 has 14 amino acids. For the CDR3, the DNA is TGTGCCAGCAGACCAGCGGGGGGGCCGGACGAGCAGTACTTC. Amino acids: CASRPAGGPDEQYF.

This chain connects TRBV11-2 to TRBJ1-5, with a tentative D call TRBD1 (5 bases). V lost 1 base, J lost 7 bases, and 11 bases lay in between. This CDR3 is built from 14 residues. CDR1 is SGHAT, CDR2 FQNNGV, per germline. CDR3 amino acids: CASSLGDSAQPQHF. CDR3 sequence (DNA): TGTGCCAGCAGCTTAGGAGACAGCGCCCAGCCCCAGCATTTT.

The rearrangement uses TRBV7-3 and TRBJ2-7; no clear D. Trimming took off 2 bases at V and 2 bases at J, with 13 bases between the two ends. Germline CDR1 reads SGHTA; CDR2 reads FQGTGA. This CDR3 is 15 amino acids long. For the CDR3, the DNA is TGTGCCAGCAGCTTAGGTCCCCCATCGGCCTACGAGCAGTACTTC. It translates to CASSLGPPSAYEQYF.

The chain couples TRBV21-1 to TRBJ2-1; the table's D call, TRBD2, was not checked against the DNA. TRBV21-1 is annotated as a pseudogene. The CDR3 sequence is 20 residues long. Written as DNA, the CDR3 is TGTGCCAGCAGCACCCCTCCGGGACTAGCGGGGGGCCCGATTTTTGGTGAGCAGTTCTTC. It translates to CASSTPPGLAGGPIFGEQFF.

The chain couples TRBV6-6 to TRBJ1-2, with TRBD1 matching 8 bases. Trimming at V came to 6 bases and at J to 7 bases, leaving 13 bases not matched to a gene. There are 15 residues in the CDR3. Looked up from germline, CDR1 is MNHNY and CDR2 is SVGAGI (reference sequence). The CDR3 region is CASSASDRVSSGYTF. The CDR3 DNA reads TGTGCCAGCAGCGCCTCGGACAGGGTTTCTAGTGGCTACACCTTC.

This chain connects TRBV30 to TRBJ2-5, with 8 bases that match TRBD1. Germline-derived CDR1 and CDR2 are GTSNPN and SVGIG (reference sequence). After removal of 0 bases from V and 0 bases from J, the junction contained 6 bases not matched to a gene. The CDR3 contains 16 residues. CDR3 nucleotide sequence: TGTGCCTGGAGTGTACTGCGACAGGGGTACCAAGAGACCCAGTACTTC. This codes for CAWSVLRQGYQETQYF. The full variable domain, completed using reference TRBV30 and TRBJ2-5, is SQTIHQWPATLVQPVGSPLSLECTVEGTSNPNLYWYRQAAGRGLQLLFYSVGIGQISSEVPQNLSASRPQDRQFILSSKKLLLSDSGFYLCAWSVLRQGYQETQYFGPGTRLLVL.

The sample holds one count of this clone. This chain uses TRBV2 with TRBJ2-5; 9 bases fit TRBD1. Germline V gives CDR1 SNHLY, CDR2 FYNNEI. After removal of 7 bases from V and 4 bases from J, the junction contained 4 bases not matched to a gene. The CDR3 sequence is 13 residues long. The CDR3 nucleotides are TGTGCCAGCACCAGGGACAGGGTAGAGACCCAGTACTTC. It yields the protein CASTRDRVETQYF. Variable domain in full (rest from reference TRBV2 and TRBJ2-5): EPEVTQTPSHQVTQMGQEVILRCVPISNHLYFYWYRQILGQKVEFLVSFYNNEISEKSEIFDDQFSVERPDGSNFTLKIRSTKLEDSAMYFCASTRDRVETQYFGPGTRLLVL.

This rearrangement joins TRBV30 to TRBJ2-2, with D perhaps matching TRBD1 (6 bases). Deletions cut 8 bases from V and 1 base from J, with 11 bases between. The CDR3 contains 13 residues. The germline CDR1 and CDR2 sequences are GTSNPN and SVGIG (reference sequence). The CDR3 DNA sequence: TGTGCCCAACGGACAGAGAACACCGGGGAGCTGTTTTTT. It translates to CAQRTENTGELFF.

The J gene is TRBJ1-1, the V gene TRBV6-1; 8 nucleotides align to TRBD1. J gave up 2 bases and V 6 bases, and 5 bases lay outside the gene matches. Germline loops: CDR1 MNHNS, CDR2 SASEGT. The CDR3 contains 14 residues. This CDR3 is CASRLTGANTEAFF. CDR3 in DNA: TGTGCCAGCAGGCTGACAGGGGCCAACACTGAAGCTTTCTTT.

The chain combines TRBV5-1 with TRBJ1-2; D may be TRBD1 (5 bases). The CDR3 totals 12 residues. The germline CDR1 and CDR2 sequences are SGHRS and YFSETQ. V was shortened by 3 bases and J by 8 bases, with 11 bases between the two germline ends. The DNA of the CDR3 is TGCGCCAGCAGCTGGTGGGGGGAAGGCTACACCTTC. Translating it yields CASSWWGEGYTF.

The chain recombines TRBV4-1 with TRBJ2-5; D is undetermined. CDR3 length: 14 residues. CDR1 and CDR2 from the germline V gene are MGHRA and YSYEKL. V was pared by 1 base and J by 2 bases, with 8 bases between. CDR3 nucleotide sequence: TGCGCCAGCAGCCAAGTTGGCAGGCAAGAGACCCAGTACTTC. It codes for CASSQVGRQETQYF.

This chain uses TRBV5-1 with TRBJ2-5; 8 nucleotides match TRBD2. CDR3 length: 17 amino acids. V shed 4 bases, J shed 3 bases, and the junction held 14 bases outside the gene matches. Germline values: CDR1 SGHRS, CDR2 YFSETQ. Written as DNA, the CDR3 is TGCGCCAGCAGCCGGGAGGGGGACACTAGCGTGAAAGAGACCCAGTACTTC. Protein sequence: CASSREGDTSVKETQYF. Variable domain in full (rest from reference TRBV5-1 and TRBJ2-5): KAGVTQTPRYLIKTRGQQVTLSCSPISGHRSVSWYQQTPGQGLQFLFEYFSETQRNKGNFPGRFSGRQFSNSRSEMNVSTLELGDSALYLCASSREGDTSVKETQYFGPGTRLLVL.